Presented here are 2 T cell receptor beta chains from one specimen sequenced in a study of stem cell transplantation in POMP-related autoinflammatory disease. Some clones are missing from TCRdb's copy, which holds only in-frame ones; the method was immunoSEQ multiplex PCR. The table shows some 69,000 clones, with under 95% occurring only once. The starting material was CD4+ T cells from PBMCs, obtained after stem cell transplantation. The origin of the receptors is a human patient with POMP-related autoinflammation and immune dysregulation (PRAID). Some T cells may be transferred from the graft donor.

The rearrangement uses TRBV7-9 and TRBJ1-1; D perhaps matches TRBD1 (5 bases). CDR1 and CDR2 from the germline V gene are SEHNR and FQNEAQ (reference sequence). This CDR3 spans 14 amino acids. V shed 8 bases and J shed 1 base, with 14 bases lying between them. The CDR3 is CASGGPFPNTEAFF. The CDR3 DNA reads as TGTGCCAGCGGGGGACCCTTTCCGAACACTGAAGCTTTCTTT.

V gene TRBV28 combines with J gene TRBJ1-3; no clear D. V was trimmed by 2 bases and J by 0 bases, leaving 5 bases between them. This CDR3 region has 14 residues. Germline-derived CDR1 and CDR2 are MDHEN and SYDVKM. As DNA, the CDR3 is TGTGCCAGCAGTTTAGGTAGCTCTGGAAACACCATATATTTT. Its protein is CASSLGSSGNTIYF.